This T cell receptor beta chain appears in the sequencing data of a study of blood T cell repertoires in COVID-19. Study at large: From T cells, B-cell-depleted T cells, or PBMCs came the material, which was cDNA or gDNA.

The method was immunoSEQ multiplex PCR; TCRdb's version includes in-frame clones alone and lacks a portion of them. The sample gives 270,000 or so clones, roughly 84% of which show up once; roughly 3% is in the top ten. Germline lookup yields CDR1 LGHNT and CDR2 FRNRAP. The CDR3 is 13 amino acids. Trimming removed 6 bases from V and 3 bases from J, with 12 bases in between. Sequencing was performed on peripheral blood. This TCR derives from a woman aged 18-35 years with acute or convalescent COVID-19. The chain couples TRBV12-5 to TRBJ2-7, with D tentatively TRBD2 (5 bases). The CDR3 is CASGPEGLYEQYF. The CDR3 DNA reads as TGTGCTAGTGGACCCGAGGGCCTCTACGAGCAGTACTTC.